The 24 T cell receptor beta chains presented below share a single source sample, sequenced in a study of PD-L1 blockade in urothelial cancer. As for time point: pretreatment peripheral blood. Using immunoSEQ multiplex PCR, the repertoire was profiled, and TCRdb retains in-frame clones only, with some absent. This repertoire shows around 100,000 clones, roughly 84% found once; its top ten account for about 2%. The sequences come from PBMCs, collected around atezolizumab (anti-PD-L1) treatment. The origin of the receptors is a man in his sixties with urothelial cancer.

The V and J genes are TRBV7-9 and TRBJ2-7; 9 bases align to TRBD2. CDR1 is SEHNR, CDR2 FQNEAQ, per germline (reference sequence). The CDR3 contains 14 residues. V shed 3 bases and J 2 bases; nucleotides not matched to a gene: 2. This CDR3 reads CASSLGLAPYEQYF. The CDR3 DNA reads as TGTGCCAGCAGCTTGGGACTAGCTCCCTACGAGCAGTACTTC.

The CDR3 nucleotides are TGCGCCAGCAGCTTCGGGGAGACCCAGTACTTC. As protein: CASSFGETQYF. V gene TRBV5-1 combines with J gene TRBJ2-5; no reliable D call. The V gene's germline CDR1 is SGHRS and CDR2 YFSETQ. This CDR3 is built from 11 residues. Trimming pared 2 bases from V and 5 bases from J, leaving 4 bases between.

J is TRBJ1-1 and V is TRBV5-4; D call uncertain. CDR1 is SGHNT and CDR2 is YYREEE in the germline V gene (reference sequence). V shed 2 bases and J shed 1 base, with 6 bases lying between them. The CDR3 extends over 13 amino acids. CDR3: CASSFRGNTEAFF. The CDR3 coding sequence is TGTGCCAGCAGCTTCAGAGGGAACACTGAAGCTTTCTTT. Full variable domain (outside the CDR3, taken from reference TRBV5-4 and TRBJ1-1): ETGVTQSPTHLIKTRGQQVTLRCSSQSGHNTVSWYQQALGQGPQFIFQYYREEENGRGNFPPRFSGLQFPNYSSELNVNALELDDSALYLCASSFRGNTEAFFGQGTRLTVV.

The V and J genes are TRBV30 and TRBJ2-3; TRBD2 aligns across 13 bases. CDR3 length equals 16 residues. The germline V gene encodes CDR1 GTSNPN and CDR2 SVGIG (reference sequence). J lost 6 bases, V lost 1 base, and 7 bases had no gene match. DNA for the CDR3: TGTGCCTGGAGTGGAGGACTAGCGGGAGTTGGTGATACGCAGTATTTT. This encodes CAWSGGLAGVGDTQYF.

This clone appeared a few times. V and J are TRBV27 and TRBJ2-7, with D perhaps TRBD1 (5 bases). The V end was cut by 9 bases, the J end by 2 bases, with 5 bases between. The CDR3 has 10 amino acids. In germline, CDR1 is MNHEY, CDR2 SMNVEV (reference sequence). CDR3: CARTAYEQYF. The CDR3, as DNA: TGTGCCAGGACAGCCTACGAGCAGTACTTC.

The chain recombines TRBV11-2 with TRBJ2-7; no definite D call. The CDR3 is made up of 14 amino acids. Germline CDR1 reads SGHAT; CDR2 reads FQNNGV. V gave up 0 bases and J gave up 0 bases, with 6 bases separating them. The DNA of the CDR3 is TGTGCCAGCAGCTTAGATTCCCACTCCTACGAGCAGTACTTC. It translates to CASSLDSHSYEQYF.

CDR3 in amino acids: CASSLSGTGEKLFF. CDR3 nucleotides: TGTGCCAGCAGTTTGAGCGGGACAGGTGAAAAACTGTTTTTT. The chain is built from TRBV28 and TRBJ1-4; 8 bases fit TRBD1. Per germline, CDR1 MDHEN and CDR2 SYDVKM. V lost 3 bases and J lost 7; bases outside the gene matches: 4. The CDR3 has 14 amino acids.

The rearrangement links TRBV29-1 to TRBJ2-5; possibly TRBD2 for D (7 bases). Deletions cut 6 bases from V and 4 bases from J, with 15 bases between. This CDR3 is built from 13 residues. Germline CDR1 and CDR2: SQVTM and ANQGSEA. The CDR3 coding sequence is TGCAGCGTGCAGGGGAGGGGCGGAGAGACCCAGTACTTC. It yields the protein CSVQGRGGETQYF.

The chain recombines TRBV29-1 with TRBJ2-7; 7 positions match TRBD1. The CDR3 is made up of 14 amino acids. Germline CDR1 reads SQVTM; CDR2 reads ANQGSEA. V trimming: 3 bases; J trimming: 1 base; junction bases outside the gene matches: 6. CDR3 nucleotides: TGCAGCGTTGAGATCTACAGGGGATCCTACGAGCAGTACTTC. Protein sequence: CSVEIYRGSYEQYF.

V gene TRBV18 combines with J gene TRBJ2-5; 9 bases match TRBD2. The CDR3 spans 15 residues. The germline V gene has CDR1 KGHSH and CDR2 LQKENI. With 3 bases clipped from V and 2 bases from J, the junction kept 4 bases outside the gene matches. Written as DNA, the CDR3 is TGTGCCAGCTCACCGAGACTAGCGGATCAAGAGACCCAGTACTTC. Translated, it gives CASSPRLADQETQYF.

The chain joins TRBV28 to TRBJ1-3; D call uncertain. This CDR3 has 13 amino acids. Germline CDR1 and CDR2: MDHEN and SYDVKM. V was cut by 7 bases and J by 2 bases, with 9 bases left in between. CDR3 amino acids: CASKLGTGNTIYF. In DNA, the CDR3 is TGTGCCAGCAAATTGGGCACTGGAAACACCATATATTTT.

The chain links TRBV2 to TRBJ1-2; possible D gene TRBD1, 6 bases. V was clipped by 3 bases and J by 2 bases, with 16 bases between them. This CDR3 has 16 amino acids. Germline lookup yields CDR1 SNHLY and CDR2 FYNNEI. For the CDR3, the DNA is TGTGCCAGCAGTGATTCGGGACATCAACCCAACTATGGCTACACCTTC. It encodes CASSDSGHQPNYGYTF.

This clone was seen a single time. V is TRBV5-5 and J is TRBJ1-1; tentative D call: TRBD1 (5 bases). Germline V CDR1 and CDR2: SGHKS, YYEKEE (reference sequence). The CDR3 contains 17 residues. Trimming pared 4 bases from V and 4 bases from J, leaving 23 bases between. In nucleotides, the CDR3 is TGTGCCAGCAGCGGGCGGGGGTCGGGTCCGGGTTCCACTGAAGCTTTCTTT. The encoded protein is CASSGRGSGPGSTEAFF. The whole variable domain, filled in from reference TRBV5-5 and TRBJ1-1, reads DAGVTQSPTHLIKTRGQQVTLRCSPISGHKSVSWYQQVLGQGPQFIFQYYEKEERGRGNFPDRFSARQFPNYSSELNVNALLLGDSALYLCASSGRGSGPGSTEAFFGQGTRLTVV.

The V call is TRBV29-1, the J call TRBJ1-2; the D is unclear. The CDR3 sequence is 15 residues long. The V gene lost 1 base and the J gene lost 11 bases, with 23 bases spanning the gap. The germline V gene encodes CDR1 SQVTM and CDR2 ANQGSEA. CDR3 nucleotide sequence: TGCAGCGTTGAAGGCCGATTCGCATCTCCGGAGGGATACACCTTC. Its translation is CSVEGRFASPEGYTF.

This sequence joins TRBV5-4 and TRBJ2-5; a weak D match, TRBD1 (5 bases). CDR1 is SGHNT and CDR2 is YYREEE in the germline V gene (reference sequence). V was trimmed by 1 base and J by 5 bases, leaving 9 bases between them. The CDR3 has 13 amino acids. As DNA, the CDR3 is TGTGCCAGCAGCTTGAGGGGAACGGAGACCCAGTACTTC. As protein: CASSLRGTETQYF. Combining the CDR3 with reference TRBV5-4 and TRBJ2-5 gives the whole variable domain ETGVTQSPTHLIKTRGQQVTLRCSSQSGHNTVSWYQQALGQGPQFIFQYYREEENGRGNFPPRFSGLQFPNYSSELNVNALELDDSALYLCASSLRGTETQYFGPGTRLLVL.

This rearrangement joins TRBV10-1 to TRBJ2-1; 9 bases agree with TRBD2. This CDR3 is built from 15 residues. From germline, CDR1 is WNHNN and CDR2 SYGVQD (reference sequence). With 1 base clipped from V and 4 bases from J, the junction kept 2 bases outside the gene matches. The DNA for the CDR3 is TGCGCCAGCAGTGAGTTAGCGGGGGTGTACAATGAGCAGTTCTTC. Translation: CASSELAGVYNEQFF.

The CDR3 bases are TGTGCCAGCAGGGGTGGACTAGCGGGAGGGCAGACAGATACGCAGTATTTT. Its protein product is CASRGGLAGGQTDTQYF. The chain joins TRBV5-6 to TRBJ2-3; TRBD2 agrees at 15 bases. J lost 3 bases, V lost 5 bases, and 7 bases had no gene match. This CDR3 region has 17 residues. Per germline, CDR1 SGHDT and CDR2 YYEEEE.

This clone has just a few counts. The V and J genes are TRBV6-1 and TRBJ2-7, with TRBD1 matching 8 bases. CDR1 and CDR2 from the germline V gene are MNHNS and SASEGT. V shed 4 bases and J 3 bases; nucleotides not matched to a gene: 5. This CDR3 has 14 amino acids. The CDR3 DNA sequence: TGTGCCAGCAGTGGAGACAGGGGTATCTACGAGCAGTACTTC. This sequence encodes CASSGDRGIYEQYF.

The DNA for the CDR3 is TGCGCCAGCAGTGCCCGGGACAGGGGCGTGAATACGCAGTATTTT. Translation gives CASSARDRGVNTQYF. The chain carries TRBV10-1 and TRBJ2-3; TRBD1 matches 10 bases. The length of the CDR3 is 15 residues. In germline, CDR1 is WNHNN, CDR2 SYGVQD (reference sequence). V was pared by 4 bases and J by 7 bases, with 8 bases of the junction left unmatched.

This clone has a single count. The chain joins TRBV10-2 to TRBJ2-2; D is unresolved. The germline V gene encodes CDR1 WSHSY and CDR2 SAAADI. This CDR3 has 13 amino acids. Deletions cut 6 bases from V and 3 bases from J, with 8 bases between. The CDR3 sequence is CASRETDTGELFF. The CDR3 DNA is TGCGCCAGCAGGGAGACTGACACCGGGGAGCTGTTTTTT.

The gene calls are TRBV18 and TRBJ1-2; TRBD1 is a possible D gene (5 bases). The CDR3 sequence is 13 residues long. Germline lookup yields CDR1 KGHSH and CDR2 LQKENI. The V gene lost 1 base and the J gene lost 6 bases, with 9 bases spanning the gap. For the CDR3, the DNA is TGTGCCAGCTCACCACGGGACTCGGATGGCTACACCTTC. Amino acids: CASSPRDSDGYTF. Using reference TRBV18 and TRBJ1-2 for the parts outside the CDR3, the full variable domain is NAGVMQNPRHLVRRRGQEARLRCSPMKGHSHVYWYRQLPEEGLKFMVYLQKENIIDESGMPKERFSAEFPKEGPSILRIQQVVRGDSAAYFCASSPRDSDGYTFGSGTRLTVV.

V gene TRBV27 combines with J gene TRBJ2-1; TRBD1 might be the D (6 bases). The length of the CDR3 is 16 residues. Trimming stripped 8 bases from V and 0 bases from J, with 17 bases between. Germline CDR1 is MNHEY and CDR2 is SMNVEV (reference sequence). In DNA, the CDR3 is TGTGCCAGCCTCCGAGGGGGTAGGGGCTCCTACAATGAGCAGTTCTTC. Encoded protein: CASLRGGRGSYNEQFF.

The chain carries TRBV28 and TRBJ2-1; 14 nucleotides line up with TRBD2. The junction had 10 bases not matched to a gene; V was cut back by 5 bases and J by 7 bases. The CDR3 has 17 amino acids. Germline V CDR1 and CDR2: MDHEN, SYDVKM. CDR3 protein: CASSAPGLAGVANEQFF. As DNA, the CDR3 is TGTGCCAGCAGTGCGCCGGGACTAGCGGGAGTCGCTAATGAGCAGTTCTTC.

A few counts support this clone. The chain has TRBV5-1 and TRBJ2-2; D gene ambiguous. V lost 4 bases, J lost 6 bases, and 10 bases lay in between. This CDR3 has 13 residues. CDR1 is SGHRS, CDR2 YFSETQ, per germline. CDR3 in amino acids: CASSLRSAGELFF. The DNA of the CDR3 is TGCGCCAGCAGCCTCCGGTCGGCCGGGGAGCTGTTTTTT.